This T cell receptor (beta chain) was observed in a study of graft-versus-host responses after intestinal transplantation (dated by TCRdb to the early 2020s). For the wider study: The transplants that recipients received were multivisceral, liver-intestinal, or isolated intestinal. Every recipient was given anti-thymocyte globulin induction, followed by roughly 3 years of maintenance tacrolimus and steroids. Bulk TCR-beta CDR3 sequencing was used to track graft-versus-host and host-versus-graft alloreactive T cell clones in the graft, circulation and bone marrow after intestinal transplantation. Alloreactive clones were identified by sequencing pre-transplant mixed lymphocyte reaction products and comparing them with unstimulated pre-transplant donor and recipient T cells. The cohort enrolled under 30 intestinal transplant recipients, one of whom was a retransplant, and a few patients without pretransplant specimens were excluded. A peak of at least 4% donor T cells among recipient peripheral blood mononuclear cells was the definition used for donor T cell macrochimerism. Samples from a few later patients were sequenced in-house on an Illumina MiSeq with MiXCR processing rather than by the commercial service. The paper as a whole reports these results and caveats: Early after transplant, declines in HvG clones were associated with peak levels of circulating GvH clones. In patients with donor T cell macrochimerism, the allografts had high GvH to HvG T cell clonal ratios. Conclusions were limited by the relatively low number and heterogeneity of intestinal transplant patients. GvH clones were detected in recipient bone marrow, and some appeared earlier in ileal mucosa or blood, consistent with an intestinal mucosal origin.

Reading from cysteine to phenylalanine, the CDR3 counts 14 amino acids. Of the read, only the CDR3 DNA is kept; its 42 bases are in frame from base 1. V is pruned by 3 bases and J by 0 bases, leaving 2 bases of the junction without a gene match. CDR1 and CDR2 are drawn from the germline V gene: SGDLS, YYNGEE. Library preparation employed the immunoSEQ multiplex PCR assay. In most patients, genomic DNA was isolated using the Qiagen DNeasy Blood and Tissue Kit and sent frozen to Adaptive Biotechnologies for TCR sequencing. High-throughput TCR-beta CDR3 sequencing of genomic DNA from most patients was performed by Adaptive Biotechnologies. Concerning the study's data processing: TCR sequencing data for roughly 20 patients were retrieved from Adaptive's ImmunoSEQ software; three other patients were processed with MiXCR and VDJtools. To correct CD4 versus CD8 sorting errors, sequences present in both subsets at a frequency ratio below 5:1 were removed. CDR3 nucleotide sequences shared between donor and recipient were removed because the origin of such sequences could not be assigned. At least 2-fold expansion over unstimulated cells and a minimum CFSE-low frequency of 0.002% (template counts) or 0.001% (read counts) were required for clones to be classified as alloreactive. A clone was considered mappable if detected in the sequenced pre-transplant spleen, lymph node, or MLR CFSE-low populations of the donor or recipient. Cumulative frequency of alloreactive clones was calculated as a percentage of all sequences weighted by copy number. As stored in TCRdb, this immuneACCESS dataset retains in-frame rearrangements with V and J assigned. A fraction of the clones does not appear; measured against another copy, unresolved V genes explain less than half of the discrepancy, and the remainder lacks a known reason. That table supplies the V and J calls and clone size; D and trimming were determined from the DNA. The sample contains fewer than 120,000 clones, 85% to 95% of them found a single time. The leading ten clones occupy roughly 0.5% of the sample.

As regards this clone: Its antigen remains unidentified. No much larger clone is present one base from it, and per-base qualities are unavailable.

The time point label for this specimen denotes: cells obtained before transplantation from donor or recipient. CD3+CD4+ and CD3+CD8+ populations were FACS-sorted from unstimulated pre-transplant donor and recipient cells taken from spleen or lymph nodes. Sample: unstimulated CD8+ T cells sorted from spleen or lymph node cells, taken before intestinal transplant. This TCR came from a human donor who received an intestinal transplant. This chain joins TRBV9 to TRBJ1-1, with 7 junctional bases fitting TRBD1. Here the CDR3 is given as CASSETGMNTEAFF. The nucleotide sequence reads TGTGCCAGCAGCGAGACAGGGATGAACACTGAAGCTTTCTTT.